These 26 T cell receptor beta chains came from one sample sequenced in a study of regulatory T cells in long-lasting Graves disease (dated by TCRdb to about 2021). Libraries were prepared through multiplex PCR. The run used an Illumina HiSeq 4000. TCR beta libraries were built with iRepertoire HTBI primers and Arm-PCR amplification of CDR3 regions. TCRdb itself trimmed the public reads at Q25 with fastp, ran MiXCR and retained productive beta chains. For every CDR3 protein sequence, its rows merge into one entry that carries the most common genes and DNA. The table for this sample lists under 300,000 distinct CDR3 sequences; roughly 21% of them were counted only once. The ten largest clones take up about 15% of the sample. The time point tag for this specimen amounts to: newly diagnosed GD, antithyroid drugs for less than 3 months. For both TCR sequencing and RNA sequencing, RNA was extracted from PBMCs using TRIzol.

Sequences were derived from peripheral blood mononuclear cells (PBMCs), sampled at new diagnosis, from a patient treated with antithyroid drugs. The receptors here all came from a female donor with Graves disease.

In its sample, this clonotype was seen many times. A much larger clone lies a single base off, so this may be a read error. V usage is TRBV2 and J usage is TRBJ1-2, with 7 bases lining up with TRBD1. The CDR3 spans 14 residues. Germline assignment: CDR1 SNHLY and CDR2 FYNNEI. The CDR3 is CASSEGRTGRGYAF. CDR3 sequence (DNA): TGTGCCAGCAGTGAAGGTCGGACAGGTCGAGGCTACGCCTTC.

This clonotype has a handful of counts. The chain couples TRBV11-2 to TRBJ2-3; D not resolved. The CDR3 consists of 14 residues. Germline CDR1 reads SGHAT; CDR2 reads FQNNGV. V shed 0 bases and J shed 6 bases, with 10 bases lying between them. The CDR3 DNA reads TGTGCCAGCAGCTTAGATTGGTCTAGTGATACGCAGTATTTT. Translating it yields CASSLDWSSDTQYF.

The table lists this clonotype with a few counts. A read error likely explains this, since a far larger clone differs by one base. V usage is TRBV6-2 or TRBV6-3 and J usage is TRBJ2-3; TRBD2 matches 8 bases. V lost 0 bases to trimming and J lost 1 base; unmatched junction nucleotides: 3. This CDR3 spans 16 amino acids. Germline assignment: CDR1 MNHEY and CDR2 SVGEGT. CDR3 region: CASSYSNGRGTDTQYF. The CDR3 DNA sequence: TGTGCCAGCAGTTACTCCAACGGGAGGGGCACAGATACGCAGTATTTT.

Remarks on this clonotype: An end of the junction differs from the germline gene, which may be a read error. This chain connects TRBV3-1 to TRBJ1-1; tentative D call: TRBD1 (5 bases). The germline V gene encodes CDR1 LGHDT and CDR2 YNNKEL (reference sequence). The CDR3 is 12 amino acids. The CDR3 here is CARSQADRQAFF. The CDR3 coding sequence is TGTGCCCGCAGCCAAGCTGACAGACAAGCTTTCTTT.

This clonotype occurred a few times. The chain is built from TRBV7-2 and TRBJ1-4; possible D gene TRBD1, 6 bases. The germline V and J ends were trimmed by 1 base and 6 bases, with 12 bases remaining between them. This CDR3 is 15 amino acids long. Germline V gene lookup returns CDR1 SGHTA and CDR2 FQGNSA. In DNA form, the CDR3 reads TGTGCCAGCAGCTTAGTAAGGGGGGCCGATGAAAAACTGTTTTTT. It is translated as CASSLVRGADEKLFF.

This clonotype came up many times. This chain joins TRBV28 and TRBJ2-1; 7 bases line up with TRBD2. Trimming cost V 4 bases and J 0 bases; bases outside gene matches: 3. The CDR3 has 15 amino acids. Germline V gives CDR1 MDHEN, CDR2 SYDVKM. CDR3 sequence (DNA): TGTGCCAGCAGTTCCGGGGGGAACTCCTACAATGAGCAGTTCTTC. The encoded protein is CASSSGGNSYNEQFF.

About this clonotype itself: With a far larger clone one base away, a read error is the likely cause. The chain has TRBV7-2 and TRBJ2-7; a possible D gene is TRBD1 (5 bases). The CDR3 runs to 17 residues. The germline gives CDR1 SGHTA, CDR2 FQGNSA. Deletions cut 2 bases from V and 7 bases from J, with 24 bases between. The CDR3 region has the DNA TGTGCCAGCAGCTTACAAGTGGCGGACAATACCTACAATGAGCAGTACTTC. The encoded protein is CASSLQVADNTYNEQYF.

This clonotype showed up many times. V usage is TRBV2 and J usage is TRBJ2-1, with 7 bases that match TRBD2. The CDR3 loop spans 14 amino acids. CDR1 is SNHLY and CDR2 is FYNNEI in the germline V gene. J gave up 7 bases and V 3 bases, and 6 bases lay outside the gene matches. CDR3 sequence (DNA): TGTGCCAGCAGTGAGTTGCTAGCGGATAATGAGCAGTTCTTC. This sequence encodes CASSELLADNEQFF.

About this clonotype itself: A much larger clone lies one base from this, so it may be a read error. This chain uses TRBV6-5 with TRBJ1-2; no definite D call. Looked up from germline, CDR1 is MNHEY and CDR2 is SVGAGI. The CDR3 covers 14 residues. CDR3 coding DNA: TGTGCCAGCGGTTACGGGGAGACCCTCTATGGCTACACCTTC. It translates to CASGYGETLYGYTF.

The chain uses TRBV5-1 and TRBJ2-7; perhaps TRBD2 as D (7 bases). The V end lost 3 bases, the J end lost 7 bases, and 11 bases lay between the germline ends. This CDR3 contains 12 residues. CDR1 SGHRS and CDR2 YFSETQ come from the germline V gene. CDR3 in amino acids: CASSSRGGEQYF. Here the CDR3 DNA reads TGCGCCAGCAGCTCGAGGGGGGGGGAGCAGTACTTC.

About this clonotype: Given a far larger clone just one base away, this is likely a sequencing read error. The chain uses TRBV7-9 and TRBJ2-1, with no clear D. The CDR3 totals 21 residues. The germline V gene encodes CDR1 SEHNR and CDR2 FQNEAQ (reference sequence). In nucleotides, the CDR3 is TGTGCCAGCAGCTCCCCTGGGCTGCGGAGCGTCGACTCAGTTCCCTACAATAAGCAGTTCTTC. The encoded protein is CASSSPGLRSVDSVPYNKQFF.

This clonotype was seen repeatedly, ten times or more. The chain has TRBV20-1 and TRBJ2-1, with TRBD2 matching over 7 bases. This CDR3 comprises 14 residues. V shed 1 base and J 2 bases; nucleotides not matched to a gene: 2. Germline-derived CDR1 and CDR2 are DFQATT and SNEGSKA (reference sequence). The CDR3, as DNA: TGCAGTGCTAGAGGGGGACTACCCTACAATGAGCAGTTCTTC. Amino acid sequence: CSARGGLPYNEQFF.

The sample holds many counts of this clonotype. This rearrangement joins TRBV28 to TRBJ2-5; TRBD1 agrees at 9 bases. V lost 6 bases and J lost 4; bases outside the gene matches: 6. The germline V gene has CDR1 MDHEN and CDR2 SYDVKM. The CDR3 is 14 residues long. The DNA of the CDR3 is TGTGCCAGCAGGCTTACAGGGGGCGTAGAGACCCAGTACTTC. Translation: CASRLTGGVETQYF.

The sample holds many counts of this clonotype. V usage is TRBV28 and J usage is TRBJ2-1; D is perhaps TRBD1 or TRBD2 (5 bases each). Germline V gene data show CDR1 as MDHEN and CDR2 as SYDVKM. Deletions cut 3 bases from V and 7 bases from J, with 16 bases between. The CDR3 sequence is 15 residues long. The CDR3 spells CASSFSGARMNEQFF. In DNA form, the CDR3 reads TGTGCCAGCAGTTTTTCCGGGGCGAGGATGAATGAGCAGTTCTTC.

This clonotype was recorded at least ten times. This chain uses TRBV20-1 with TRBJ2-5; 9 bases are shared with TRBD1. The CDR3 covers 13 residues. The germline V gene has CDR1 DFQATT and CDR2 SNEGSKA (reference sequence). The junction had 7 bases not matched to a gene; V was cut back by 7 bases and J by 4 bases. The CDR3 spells CSGTGEWSETQYF. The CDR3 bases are TGCAGTGGGACAGGGGAATGGTCAGAGACCCAGTACTTC.

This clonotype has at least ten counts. CDR3 sequence: CSARDLNIPGTLPQHF. In DNA form, the CDR3 reads TGCAGTGCTAGAGATCTCAATATCCCAGGGACCCTGCCCCAGCATTTT. This sequence joins TRBV20-1 and TRBJ1-5, with D possibly TRBD1 on 5 matching bases. V lost 0 bases and J 9 bases, leaving 21 bases between the germline ends. Germline CDR1 is DFQATT and CDR2 is SNEGSKA (reference sequence). The CDR3 sequence is 16 residues long.

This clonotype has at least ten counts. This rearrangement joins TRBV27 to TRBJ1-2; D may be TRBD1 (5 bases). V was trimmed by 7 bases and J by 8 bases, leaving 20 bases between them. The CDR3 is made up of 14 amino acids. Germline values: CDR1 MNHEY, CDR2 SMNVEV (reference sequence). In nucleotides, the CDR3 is TGTGCCAGCAACCGACGAAGCGGGGCGATAGGCTACACCTTC. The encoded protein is CASNRRSGAIGYTF.

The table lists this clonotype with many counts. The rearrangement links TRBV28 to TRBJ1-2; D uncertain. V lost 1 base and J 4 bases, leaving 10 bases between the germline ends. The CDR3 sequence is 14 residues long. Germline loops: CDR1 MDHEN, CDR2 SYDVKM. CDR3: CASSLFDSAYGYTF. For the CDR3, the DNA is TGTGCCAGCAGTTTATTTGACTCGGCCTATGGCTACACCTTC.

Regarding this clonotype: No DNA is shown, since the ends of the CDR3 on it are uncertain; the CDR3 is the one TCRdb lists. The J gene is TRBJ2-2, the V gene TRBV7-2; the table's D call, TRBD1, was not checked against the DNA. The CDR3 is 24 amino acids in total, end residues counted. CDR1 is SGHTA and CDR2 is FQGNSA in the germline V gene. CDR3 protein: CASSLDGSSSYEQYFGPGTGELFF.

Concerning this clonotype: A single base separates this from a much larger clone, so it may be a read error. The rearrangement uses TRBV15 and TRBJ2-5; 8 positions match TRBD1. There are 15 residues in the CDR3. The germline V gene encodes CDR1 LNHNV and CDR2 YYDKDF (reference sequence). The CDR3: CATSGPGQGDETKYF. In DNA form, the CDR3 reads TGTGCCACCAGCGGCCCCGGACAGGGCGACGAGACCAAGTACTTC. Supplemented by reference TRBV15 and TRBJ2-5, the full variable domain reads DAMVIQNPRYQVTQFGKPVTLSCSQTLNHNVMYWYQQKSSQAPKLLFHYYDKDFNNEADTPDNFQSRRPNTSFCFLDIRSPGLGDTAMYLCATSGPGQGDETKYFGPGTRLLVL.

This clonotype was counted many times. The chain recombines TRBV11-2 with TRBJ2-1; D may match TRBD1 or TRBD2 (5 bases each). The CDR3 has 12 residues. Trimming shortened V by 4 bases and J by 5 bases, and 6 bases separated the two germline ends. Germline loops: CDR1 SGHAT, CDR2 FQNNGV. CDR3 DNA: TGTGCCAGCAGCTCGGGGCACAATGAGCAGTTCTTC. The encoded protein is CASSSGHNEQFF. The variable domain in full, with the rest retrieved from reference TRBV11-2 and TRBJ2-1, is EAGVAQSPRYKIIEKRQSVAFWCNPISGHATLYWYQQILGQGPKLLIQFQNNGVVDDSQLPKDRFSAERLKGVDSTLKIQPAKLEDSAVYLCASSSGHNEQFFGPGTRLTVL.

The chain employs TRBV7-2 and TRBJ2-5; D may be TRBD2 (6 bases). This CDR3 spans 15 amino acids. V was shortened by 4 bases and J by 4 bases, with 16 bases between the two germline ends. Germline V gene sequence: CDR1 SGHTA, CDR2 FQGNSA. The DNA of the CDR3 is TGTGCCAGCAGCTCAGTCGGAGGGCCCATAGAGACCCAGTACTTC. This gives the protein CASSSVGGPIETQYF.

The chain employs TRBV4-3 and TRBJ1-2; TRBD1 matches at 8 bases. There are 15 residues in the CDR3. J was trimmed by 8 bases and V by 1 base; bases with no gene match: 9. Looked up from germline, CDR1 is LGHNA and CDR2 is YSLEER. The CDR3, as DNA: TGCGCCAGCAGCCAAGGGTCACAGGGGGTGTTGGGCTACACCTTC. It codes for CASSQGSQGVLGYTF.

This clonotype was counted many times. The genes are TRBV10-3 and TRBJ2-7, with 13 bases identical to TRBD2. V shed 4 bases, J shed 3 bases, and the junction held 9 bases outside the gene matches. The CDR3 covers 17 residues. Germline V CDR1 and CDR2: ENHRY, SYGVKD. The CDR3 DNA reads TGTGCCATCAGTGGAGGGGGGACTAGCGGGGACTACTACGAGCAGTACTTC. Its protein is CAISGGGTSGDYYEQYF.

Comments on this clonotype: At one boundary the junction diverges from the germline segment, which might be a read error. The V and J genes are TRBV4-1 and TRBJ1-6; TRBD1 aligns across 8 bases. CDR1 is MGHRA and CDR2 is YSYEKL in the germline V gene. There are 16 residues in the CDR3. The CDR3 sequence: CASSQGTGSYNSPLHF. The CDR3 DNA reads TGTGCCAGCAGCCAAGGGACAGGCTCCTATAATTCACCCCTCCACTTT.

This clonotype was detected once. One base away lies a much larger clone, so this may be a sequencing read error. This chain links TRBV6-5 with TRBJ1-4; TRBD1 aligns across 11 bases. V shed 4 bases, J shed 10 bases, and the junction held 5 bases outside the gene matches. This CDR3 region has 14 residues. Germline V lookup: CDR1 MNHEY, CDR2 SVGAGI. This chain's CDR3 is CASSWDRGGGKLFF. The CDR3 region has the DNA TGTGCCAGCAGTTGGGACAGGGGGGGGGGAAAACTGTTTTTT.